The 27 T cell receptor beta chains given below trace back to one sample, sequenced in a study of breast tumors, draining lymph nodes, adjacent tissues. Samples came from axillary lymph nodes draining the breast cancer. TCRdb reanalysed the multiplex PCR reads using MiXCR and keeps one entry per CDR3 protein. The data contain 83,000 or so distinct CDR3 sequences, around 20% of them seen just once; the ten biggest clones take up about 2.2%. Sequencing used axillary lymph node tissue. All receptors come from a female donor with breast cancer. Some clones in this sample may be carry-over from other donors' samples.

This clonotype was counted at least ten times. The DNA of the CDR3 is TGTGCCACCAGCAGAGATCGTGACAGGTCCTATGGCTACACCTTC. Protein product: CATSRDRDRSYGYTF. V and J are TRBV15 and TRBJ1-2, with D maybe TRBD1 (6 bases). The V gene lost 0 bases and the J gene lost 4 bases, with 12 bases spanning the gap. This CDR3 comprises 15 residues. Germline values: CDR1 LNHNV, CDR2 YYDKDF (reference sequence).

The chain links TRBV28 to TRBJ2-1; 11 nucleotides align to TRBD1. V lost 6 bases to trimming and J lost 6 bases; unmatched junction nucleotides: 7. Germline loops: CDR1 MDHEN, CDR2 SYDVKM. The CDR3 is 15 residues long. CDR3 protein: CASSRPGQGVNEQFF. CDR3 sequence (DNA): TGTGCCAGCAGCCGCCCGGGACAGGGGGTCAATGAGCAGTTCTTC. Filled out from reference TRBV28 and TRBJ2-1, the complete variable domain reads DVKVTQSSRYLVKRTGEKVFLECVQDMDHENMFWYRQDPGLGLRLIYFSYDVKMKEKGDIPEGYSVSREKKERFSLILESASTNQTSMYLCASSRPGQGVNEQFFGPGTRLTVL.

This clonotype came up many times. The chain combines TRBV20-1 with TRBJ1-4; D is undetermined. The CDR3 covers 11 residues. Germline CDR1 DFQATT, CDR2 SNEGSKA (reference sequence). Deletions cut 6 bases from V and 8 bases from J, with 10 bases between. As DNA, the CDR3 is TGCAGTGCGGCAGGCAGCGAAAAACTGTTTTTT. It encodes CSAAGSEKLFF.

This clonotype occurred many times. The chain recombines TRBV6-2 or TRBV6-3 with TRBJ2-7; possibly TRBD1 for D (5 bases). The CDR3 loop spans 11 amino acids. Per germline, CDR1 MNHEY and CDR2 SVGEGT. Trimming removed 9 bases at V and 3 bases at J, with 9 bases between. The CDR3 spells CASSTGYEQYF. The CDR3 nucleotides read TGTGCCAGTAGCACAGGCTACGAGCAGTACTTC.

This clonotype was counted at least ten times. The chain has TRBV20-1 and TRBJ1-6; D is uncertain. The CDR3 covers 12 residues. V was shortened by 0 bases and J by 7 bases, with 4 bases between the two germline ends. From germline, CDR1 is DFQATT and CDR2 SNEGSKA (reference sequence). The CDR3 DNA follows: TGCAGTGCTAGAGACGGGAATTCACCCCTCCACTTT. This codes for CSARDGNSPLHF.

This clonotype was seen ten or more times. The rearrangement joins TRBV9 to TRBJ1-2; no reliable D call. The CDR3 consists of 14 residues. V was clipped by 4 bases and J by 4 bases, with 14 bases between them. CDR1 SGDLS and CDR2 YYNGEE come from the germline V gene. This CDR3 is CASSSKDNPYGYTF. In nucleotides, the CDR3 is TGTGCCAGCAGCTCCAAAGACAACCCCTATGGCTACACCTTC.

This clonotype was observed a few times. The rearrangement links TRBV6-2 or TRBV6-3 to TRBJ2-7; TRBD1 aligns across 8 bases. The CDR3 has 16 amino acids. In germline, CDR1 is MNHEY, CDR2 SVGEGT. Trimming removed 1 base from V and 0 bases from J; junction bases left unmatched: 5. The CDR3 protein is CASSYFGQGSSYEQYF. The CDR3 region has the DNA TGTGCCAGCAGTTACTTCGGACAGGGAAGCTCCTACGAGCAGTACTTC.

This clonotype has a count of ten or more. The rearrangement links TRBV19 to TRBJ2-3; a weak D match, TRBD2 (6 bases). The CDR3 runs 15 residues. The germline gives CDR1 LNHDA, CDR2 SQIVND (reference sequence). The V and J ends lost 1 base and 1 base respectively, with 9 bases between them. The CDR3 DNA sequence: TGTGCCAGTAGTATAGGTGGGAGGCGCACAGATACGCAGTATTTT. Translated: CASSIGGRRTDTQYF.

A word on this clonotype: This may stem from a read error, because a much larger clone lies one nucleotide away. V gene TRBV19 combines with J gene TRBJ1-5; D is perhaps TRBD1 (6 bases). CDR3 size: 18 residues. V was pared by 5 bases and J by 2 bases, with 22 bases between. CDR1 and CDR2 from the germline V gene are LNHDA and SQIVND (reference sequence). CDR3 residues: CASSGGWGAQGGNQPQHF. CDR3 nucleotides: TGTGCCAGTAGTGGTGGATGGGGGGCCCAAGGGGGCAATCAGCCCCAGCATTTT.

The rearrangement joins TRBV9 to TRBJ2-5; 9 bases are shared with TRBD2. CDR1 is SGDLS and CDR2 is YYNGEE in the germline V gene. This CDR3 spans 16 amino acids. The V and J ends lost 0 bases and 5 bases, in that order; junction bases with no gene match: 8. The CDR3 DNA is TGTGCCAGCAGCGTAGAAGCTAGCGGGATCCGGGAGACCCAGTACTTC. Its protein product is CASSVEASGIRETQYF.

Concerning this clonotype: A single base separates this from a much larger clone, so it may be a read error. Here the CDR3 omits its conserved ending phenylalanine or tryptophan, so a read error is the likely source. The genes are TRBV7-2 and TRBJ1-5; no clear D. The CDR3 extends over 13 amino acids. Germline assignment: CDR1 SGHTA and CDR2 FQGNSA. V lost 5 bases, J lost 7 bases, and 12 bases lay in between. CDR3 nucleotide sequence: TGTGCCAGCAGCCGGACCCCTGGGCAGCCCCAGCATGTT. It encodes CASSRTPGQPQHV.

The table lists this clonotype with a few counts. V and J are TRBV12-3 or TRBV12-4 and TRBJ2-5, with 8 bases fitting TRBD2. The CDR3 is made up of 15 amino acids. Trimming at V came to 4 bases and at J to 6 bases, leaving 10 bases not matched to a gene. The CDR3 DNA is TGTGCCAGCAGTTCGGGGGAGCGGGAGTCAAAGACCCAGTACTTC. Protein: CASSSGERESKTQYF.

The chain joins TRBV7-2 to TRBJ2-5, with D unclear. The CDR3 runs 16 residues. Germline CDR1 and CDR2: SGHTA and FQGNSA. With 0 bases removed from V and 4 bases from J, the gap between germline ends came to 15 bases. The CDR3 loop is CASSLALGCGLETQYF. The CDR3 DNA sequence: TGTGCCAGCAGCTTAGCGCTTGGTTGCGGTCTAGAGACCCAGTACTTC.

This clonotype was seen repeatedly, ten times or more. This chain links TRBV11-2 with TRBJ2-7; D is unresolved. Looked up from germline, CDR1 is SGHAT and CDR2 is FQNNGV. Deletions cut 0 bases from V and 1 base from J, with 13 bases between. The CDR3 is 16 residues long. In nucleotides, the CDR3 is TGTGCCAGCAGCTTAGACACTGGGATACTATCCTACGAGCAGTACTTC. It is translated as CASSLDTGILSYEQYF.

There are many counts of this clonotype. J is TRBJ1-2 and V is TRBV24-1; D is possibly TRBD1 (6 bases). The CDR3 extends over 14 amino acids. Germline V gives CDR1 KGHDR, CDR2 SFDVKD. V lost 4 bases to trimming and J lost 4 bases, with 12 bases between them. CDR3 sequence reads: CATSDNGQFYGYTF. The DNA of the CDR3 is TGTGCCACCAGTGACAACGGACAGTTCTATGGCTACACCTTC.

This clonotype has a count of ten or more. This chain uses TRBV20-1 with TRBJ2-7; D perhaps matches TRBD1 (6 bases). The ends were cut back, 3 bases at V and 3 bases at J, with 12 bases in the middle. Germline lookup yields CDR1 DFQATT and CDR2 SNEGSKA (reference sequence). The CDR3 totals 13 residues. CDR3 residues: CSASAGVSYEQYF. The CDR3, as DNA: TGCAGTGCTAGTGCAGGGGTTAGCTACGAGCAGTACTTC.

CDR3 sequence (DNA): TGTGCCAGCTCACCAACCCGTTACAATGAGCAGTTCTTC. The encoded protein is CASSPTRYNEQFF. V and J are TRBV18 and TRBJ2-1; D not certain. CDR3 length: 13 amino acids. The ends were cut back, 2 bases at V and 4 bases at J, with 6 bases in the middle. From germline, CDR1 is KGHSH and CDR2 LQKENI.

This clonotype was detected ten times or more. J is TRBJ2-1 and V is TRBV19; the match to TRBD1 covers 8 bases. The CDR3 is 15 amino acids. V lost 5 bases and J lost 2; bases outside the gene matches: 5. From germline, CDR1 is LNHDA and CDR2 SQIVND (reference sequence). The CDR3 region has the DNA TGTGCCAGTAGTTTTGGACAGGGCGCCTACAATGAGCAGTTCTTC. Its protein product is CASSFGQGAYNEQFF.

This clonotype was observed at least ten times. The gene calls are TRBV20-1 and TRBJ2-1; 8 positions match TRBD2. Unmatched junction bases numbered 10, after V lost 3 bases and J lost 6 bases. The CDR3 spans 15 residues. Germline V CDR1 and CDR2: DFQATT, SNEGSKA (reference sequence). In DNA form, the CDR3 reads TGCAGTGCTAGGTTCGGGGGACTAGGGTTCAATGAGCAGTTCTTC. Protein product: CSARFGGLGFNEQFF.

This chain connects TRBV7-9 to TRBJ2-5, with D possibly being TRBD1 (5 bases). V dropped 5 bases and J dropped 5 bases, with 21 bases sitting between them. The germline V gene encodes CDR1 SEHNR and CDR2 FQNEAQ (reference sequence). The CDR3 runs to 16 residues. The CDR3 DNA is TGTGCCAGCAGCGGTTTATTATCAGTGGCAGGGGAGACCCAGTACTTC. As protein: CASSGLLSVAGETQYF.

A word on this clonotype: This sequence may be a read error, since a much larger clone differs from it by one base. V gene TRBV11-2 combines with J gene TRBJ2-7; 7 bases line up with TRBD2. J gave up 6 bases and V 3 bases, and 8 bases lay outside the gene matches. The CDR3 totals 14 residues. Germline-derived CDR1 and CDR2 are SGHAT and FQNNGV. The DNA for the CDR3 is TGTGCCAGCAGCTTGGAACTAGCGAGCTGCGAGCAGTACTTC. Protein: CASSLELASCEQYF.

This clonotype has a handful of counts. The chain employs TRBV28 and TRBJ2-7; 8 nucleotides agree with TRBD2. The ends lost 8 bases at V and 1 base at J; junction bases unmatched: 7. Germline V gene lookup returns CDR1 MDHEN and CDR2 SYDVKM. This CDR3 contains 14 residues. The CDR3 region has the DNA TGTGCCAGCCAAGGACTAGCTAATTCCTACGAGCAGTACTTC. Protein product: CASQGLANSYEQYF.

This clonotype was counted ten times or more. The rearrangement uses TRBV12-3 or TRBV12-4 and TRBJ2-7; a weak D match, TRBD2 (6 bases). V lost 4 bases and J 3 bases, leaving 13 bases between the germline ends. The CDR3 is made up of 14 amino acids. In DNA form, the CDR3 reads TGTGCCAGCAGTTCGGGACTGGGACTCTACGAGCAGTACTTC. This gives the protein CASSSGLGLYEQYF.

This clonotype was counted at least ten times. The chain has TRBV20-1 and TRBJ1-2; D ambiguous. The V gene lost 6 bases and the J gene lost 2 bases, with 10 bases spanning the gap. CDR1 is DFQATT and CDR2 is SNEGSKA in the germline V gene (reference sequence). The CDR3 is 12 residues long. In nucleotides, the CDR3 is TGCAGTGCCCCTCCCACCAACTATGGCTACACCTTC. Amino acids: CSAPPTNYGYTF.

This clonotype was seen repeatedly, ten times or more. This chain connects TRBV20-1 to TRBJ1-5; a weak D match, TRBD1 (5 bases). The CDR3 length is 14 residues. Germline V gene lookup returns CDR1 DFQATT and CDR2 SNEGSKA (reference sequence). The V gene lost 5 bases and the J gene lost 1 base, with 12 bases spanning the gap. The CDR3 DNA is TGCAGTGCTCCGGACGGGGGGAGCAATCAGCCCCAGCATTTT. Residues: CSAPDGGSNQPQHF.

CDR3 residues: CASSANRALNVLTF. The CDR3 DNA reads as TGTGCCAGCAGCGCCAACAGGGCCCTCAACGTCCTGACTTTC. The rearrangement uses TRBV9 and TRBJ2-6; tentatively, D is TRBD1 (6 bases). The CDR3 contains 14 residues. Between the trimmed V and J ends, which lost 3 bases and 9 bases, there was a span of 13 bases. Germline values: CDR1 SGDLS, CDR2 YYNGEE.

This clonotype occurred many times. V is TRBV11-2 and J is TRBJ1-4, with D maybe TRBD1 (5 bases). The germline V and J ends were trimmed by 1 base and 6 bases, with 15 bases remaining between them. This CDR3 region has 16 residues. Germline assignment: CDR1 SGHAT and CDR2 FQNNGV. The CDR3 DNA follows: TGTGCCAGCAGCTTAGCGGGGGTGGCAACCGATGAAAAACTGTTTTTT. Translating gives CASSLAGVATDEKLFF.